This T cell receptor (beta chain) was identified during a study of T cell responses to AZD1222 COVID-19 vaccine. This clone appeared a single time. Its antigen is as yet unknown. Clones were sequenced by immunoSEQ multiplex PCR, and TCRdb holds only the in-frame ones, with some missing. Altogether some 190,000 clones are present, around 88% being singletons, with the ten largest covering approximately 7.7%. This CDR3 spans 14 amino acids. Germline-derived CDR1 and CDR2 are SGDLS and YYNGEE. The germline V and J ends were trimmed by 2 bases and 4 bases, with 13 bases remaining between them. Study-wide points: The CD4 TCRs associated with vaccination extended across spike and predominated at 160-218 and 743-854. It should be noted that donors were predominantly white British and more often female, and clonal diversity was possibly underestimated. Only a handful of AZD1222 recipients were seropositive at baseline.

The V call is TRBV9, the J call TRBJ2-7, with D possibly called TRBD1 or TRBD2 (7 bases each). The source of this sequence is an adult in good health. Specimen: peripheral blood, collected on day 0 of AZD1222 vaccination. CDR3 bases: TGTGCCAGCAGCGTCTCCAGGGGGGGTTACGAGCAGTACTTC. Its protein is CASSVSRGGYEQYF.